A selection of T cell receptor beta chains follows, all from one sample in a study of T cell repertoires in cytomegalovirus infection. TCRdb processed the reads anew with MiXCR; each CDR3 protein has one entry. This table holds under 850,000 distinct CDR3 sequences, 33% found once. What these receptors recognize is not known. The material sequenced was cultured PBMCs, taken from culture after CMV antigen stimulation. Source of these receptors: a human donor in good health (CMV status not recorded). Some clones in this sample may be carry-over from other donors' samples. The CDR3 runs from the conserved cysteine through the conserved F or W. The order of the fields is V gene, J gene, clone size, D gene, CDR3 DNA, CDR3 protein. D genes are given only for firm matches. Size is stated for part of the rows, as once, few or many counts, or as a class when the clone is expanded.

v_gene: TRBV20-1; j_gene: TRBJ1-5; abundance: NA; d_gene: TRBD1; CDR3nt: TGCAGTGCTAGAGATCGGACCAGGACAGGGGGAAGCCCTTGGGGCAATCAGCCCCAGCATTTT; CDR3aa: CSARDRTRTGGSPWGNQPQHF
v_gene: TRBV28; j_gene: TRBJ1-6; abundance: NA; d_gene: NA; CDR3nt: TGTGCCAGCAGTCCCAAGGGGCCAAGCTATTCACCCCTCCACTTT; CDR3aa: CASSPKGPSYSPLHF
v_gene: TRBV14; j_gene: TRBJ2-1; abundance: few; d_gene: NA; CDR3nt: TGTGCCAGCAGCCAAAGGGCTAGCGTTGTTGATGAGCAGTTCTTC; CDR3aa: CASSQRASVVDEQFF
v_gene: TRBV20-1; j_gene: TRBJ1-1; abundance: NA; d_gene: NA; CDR3nt: TGCAGTGCAAGATACGTGGGGGAGAGTACTGAAGCTTTCTTT; CDR3aa: CSARYVGESTEAFF
v_gene: TRBV7-3; j_gene: TRBJ1-2; abundance: few; d_gene: NA; CDR3nt: TGTGCCAGCCTTACGACGTTGGGAGCAACCTACACCTTC; CDR3aa: CASLTTLGATYTF
v_gene: TRBV3-1; j_gene: TRBJ2-7; abundance: NA; d_gene: NA; CDR3nt: TGTGCCAGCAGCCATGCCTCCCGCGCGGAGCAGTACTTC; CDR3aa: CASSHASRAEQYF
v_gene: TRBV4-1; j_gene: TRBJ1-2; abundance: few; d_gene: NA; CDR3nt: TGCGCCAGCAGCCCCACCCACCCTTTTGGCTACACCTTC; CDR3aa: CASSPTHPFGYTF
v_gene: TRBV6-1; j_gene: TRBJ1-5; abundance: NA; d_gene: NA; CDR3nt: TGTGCCAGCAGTGAATGGGTACAGGGTCGCAATCAGCCCCAGCATTTT; CDR3aa: CASSEWVQGRNQPQHF
v_gene: TRBV7-6; j_gene: TRBJ2-1; abundance: few; d_gene: TRBD1; CDR3nt: TGTGCCAGCAGCTCCGGGACAGTATCTGAGCAGTTCTTC; CDR3aa: CASSSGTVSEQFF
v_gene: TRBV7-6; j_gene: TRBJ1-5; abundance: few; d_gene: NA; CDR3nt: TGTGCCAGCAGCTTAGGGGAGGGGGATCAGCCCCAGCATTTT; CDR3aa: CASSLGEGDQPQHF
v_gene: TRBV5-1; j_gene: TRBJ1-5; abundance: NA; d_gene: TRBD1; CDR3nt: TGCGCCAGCAGCTCAGGGACAGAAGGTCAGCCCCAGCATTTT; CDR3aa: CASSSGTEGQPQHF
v_gene: TRBV6-2/TRBV6-3; j_gene: TRBJ2-7; abundance: few; d_gene: NA; CDR3nt: TGTGCCAGCAGTTACAAAGGTGGTTACGAGCAGTACTTC; CDR3aa: CASSYKGGYEQYF
v_gene: TRBV12-3/TRBV12-4; j_gene: TRBJ2-7; abundance: NA; d_gene: NA; CDR3nt: TGTGCCAGCAGTTTAACCGCTATCGAGCAGTACTTC; CDR3aa: CASSLTAIEQYF
v_gene: TRBV2; j_gene: TRBJ2-5; abundance: few; d_gene: NA; CDR3nt: TGTGCCACCAGGCGGCAGGGAGAGACCCAGTACTTC; CDR3aa: CATRRQGETQYF
v_gene: TRBV7-8; j_gene: TRBJ2-1; abundance: NA; d_gene: NA; CDR3nt: TGTGCCAGCAGCTCTCTCCGGTCAGCGGTCTCCTACAATGAGCAGTTCTTC; CDR3aa: CASSSLRSAVSYNEQFF
v_gene: TRBV10-3; j_gene: TRBJ2-3; abundance: NA; d_gene: TRBD2; CDR3nt: TGTGCCATCAGTGGCCCTGGCGGGGGGGCCCCAGATACGCAGTATTTT; CDR3aa: CAISGPGGGAPDTQYF
v_gene: TRBV7-2; j_gene: TRBJ1-6; abundance: NA; d_gene: NA; CDR3nt: TGTGCCAGCACCGGGCCGGGTTCGGGATCACCCCTCCACTTT; CDR3aa: CASTGPGSGSPLHF
v_gene: TRBV6-4; j_gene: TRBJ2-7; abundance: once; d_gene: TRBD2; CDR3nt: TGTGCCAGCAGTCTATCGGGGGGGGAATGGGAGCAGTACTTC; CDR3aa: CASSLSGGEWEQYF
v_gene: TRBV30; j_gene: TRBJ2-3; abundance: NA; d_gene: TRBD2; CDR3nt: TGTGCCTGGAGTGCTCCAGAAGCGGGAGGGCAAGCAGATACGCAGTATTTT; CDR3aa: CAWSAPEAGGQADTQYF
v_gene: TRBV11-3; j_gene: TRBJ2-1; abundance: NA; d_gene: TRBD2; CDR3nt: TGTGCCAGCAGCTTAGGCCGGACTAGCGGGAGGGCCAATGAGCAGTTCTTC; CDR3aa: CASSLGRTSGRANEQFF
v_gene: TRBV20-1; j_gene: TRBJ1-1; abundance: NA; d_gene: NA; CDR3nt: TGCAGTGCTTTCCGGTCTGGGACAACCTATGTACGTATCGACACTGAAGCTTTCTTT; CDR3aa: CSAFRSGTTYVRIDTEAFF
v_gene: TRBV12-3/TRBV12-4; j_gene: TRBJ2-5; abundance: NA; d_gene: NA; CDR3nt: TGTGCCAGCAGAAAACTTGGGAACAGACATCAAGAGACCCAGTACTTC; CDR3aa: CASRKLGNRHQETQYF
v_gene: TRBV10-2; j_gene: TRBJ2-1; abundance: few; d_gene: NA; CDR3nt: TGCGCCGTATGGGGCGGATCCTACAATGAGCAGTTCTTC; CDR3aa: CAVWGGSYNEQFF
v_gene: TRBV4-3; j_gene: TRBJ2-7; abundance: NA; d_gene: NA; CDR3nt: TGCGCCAGCAGCCAATCGGGGGAGTCTTACGAGCAGTACTTC; CDR3aa: CASSQSGESYEQYF
v_gene: TRBV20-1; j_gene: TRBJ2-3; abundance: few; d_gene: NA; CDR3nt: TGCAGTGCGACGGGGGGGACAGGTGATCCGATTTTGGGCACAGATACGCAGTATTTT; CDR3aa: CSATGGTGDPILGTDTQYF
v_gene: TRBV14; j_gene: TRBJ2-1; abundance: once; d_gene: TRBD2; CDR3nt: TGTGCCAGCCGACCTAGCGGGGGGGCCAGAAATGAGCAGTTCTTC; CDR3aa: CASRPSGGARNEQFF
v_gene: TRBV12-3/TRBV12-4; j_gene: TRBJ2-1; abundance: NA; d_gene: TRBD1; CDR3nt: TGTGCCAGCAGTTTGACAGGGCTCCCCTACAATGAGCAGTTCTTC; CDR3aa: CASSLTGLPYNEQFF
v_gene: TRBV6-6; j_gene: TRBJ2-5; abundance: few; d_gene: TRBD1; CDR3nt: TGTGCCAGCAGTTATCAGGGGGCGCATCTAGAGACCCAGTACTTC; CDR3aa: CASSYQGAHLETQYF
v_gene: TRBV7-6; j_gene: TRBJ2-5; abundance: NA; d_gene: NA; CDR3nt: TGTGCCAGCAGCCCCGGGGACTCCTCAGGAGAGACCCAGTACTTC; CDR3aa: CASSPGDSSGETQYF
v_gene: TRBV6-2/TRBV6-3; j_gene: TRBJ2-3; abundance: NA; d_gene: TRBD1; CDR3nt: TGTGCCAGCAGCAAACTTCCGGGACAGGTAAACACAGATACGCAGTATTTT; CDR3aa: CASSKLPGQVNTDTQYF
v_gene: TRBV28; j_gene: TRBJ2-7; abundance: few; d_gene: NA; CDR3nt: TGTGCCAGCAGGCCTTTAGGGGAAGGTTTCTACGAGCAGTACTTC; CDR3aa: CASRPLGEGFYEQYF
v_gene: TRBV20-1; j_gene: TRBJ2-7; abundance: few; d_gene: NA; CDR3nt: TGCAGTGCAACACATGACAGTTCCTACGAGCAGTACTTC; CDR3aa: CSATHDSSYEQYF
v_gene: TRBV2; j_gene: TRBJ1-4; abundance: NA; d_gene: NA; CDR3nt: TGTGCCAGCAGCCAGGAACTGGTGAAAGAAAAACTGTTTTTT; CDR3aa: CASSQELVKEKLFF
v_gene: TRBV12-3/TRBV12-4; j_gene: TRBJ2-5; abundance: few; d_gene: TRBD2; CDR3nt: TGTGCCAGCAGTCCACTAGCGGGGGTGCACCAAGAGACCCAGTACTTC; CDR3aa: CASSPLAGVHQETQYF
v_gene: TRBV7-9; j_gene: TRBJ2-7; abundance: NA; d_gene: TRBD2; CDR3nt: TGTGCCAGCAGCTTGTCGGGACTAGCCTACGAGCAGTACTTC; CDR3aa: CASSLSGLAYEQYF
v_gene: TRBV5-6; j_gene: TRBJ2-7; abundance: NA; d_gene: TRBD2; CDR3nt: TGTGCCAGCAGCTTGGACGGCGGGGGGATCGCCTACGAGCAGTACTTC; CDR3aa: CASSLDGGGIAYEQYF
v_gene: TRBV4-1; j_gene: TRBJ1-1; abundance: NA; d_gene: NA; CDR3nt: TGCGCCAGCAGTCGGTTAGTTAACACTGAAGCTTTCTTT; CDR3aa: CASSRLVNTEAFF
v_gene: TRBV6-1; j_gene: TRBJ2-7; abundance: NA; d_gene: NA; CDR3nt: TGTGCCAGCAGTGATGGAAAAGCCTACGAGCAGTACTTC; CDR3aa: CASSDGKAYEQYF
v_gene: TRBV3-1; j_gene: TRBJ2-5; abundance: NA; d_gene: NA; CDR3nt: TGTGCCAGCAGCCAATCACTGATCCAAGAGACCCAGTACTTC; CDR3aa: CASSQSLIQETQYF
v_gene: TRBV7-2; j_gene: TRBJ2-7; abundance: NA; d_gene: TRBD2; CDR3nt: TGTGCCAGCAGCTACACCAGCGGGGGGGCCTACGAGCAGTACTTC; CDR3aa: CASSYTSGGAYEQYF
v_gene: TRBV6-1; j_gene: TRBJ2-1; abundance: NA; d_gene: NA; CDR3nt: TGTGCCAGCAGTGACATAGGGAGCTCCTACAATGAGCAGTTCTTC; CDR3aa: CASSDIGSSYNEQFF
v_gene: TRBV2; j_gene: TRBJ1-4; abundance: NA; d_gene: NA; CDR3nt: TGTGCCAGTTGCCCCCGGGGAGGGTCGAATGAAAAACTGTTTTTT; CDR3aa: CASCPRGGSNEKLFF
v_gene: TRBV2; j_gene: TRBJ2-7; abundance: NA; d_gene: NA; CDR3nt: TGTGCCAGCAGTGACTTATTGCGTTCCGACGAGCAGTACTTC; CDR3aa: CASSDLLRSDEQYF
v_gene: TRBV6-1; j_gene: TRBJ2-6; abundance: NA; d_gene: NA; CDR3nt: TGTGCCACTAGGTGGCTTTCTGGGGCCAACGTCCTGACTTTC; CDR3aa: CATRWLSGANVLTF
v_gene: TRBV6-5; j_gene: TRBJ2-7; abundance: few; d_gene: TRBD1; CDR3nt: TGTGCCAGCGGGGGACAGGGGCGCTACGAGCAGTACTTC; CDR3aa: CASGGQGRYEQYF
v_gene: TRBV7-9; j_gene: TRBJ1-6; abundance: NA; d_gene: TRBD1; CDR3nt: TGTGCCAGCAGACCTGGACAGGGGGGCCCCTATAATTCACCCCTCCACTTT; CDR3aa: CASRPGQGGPYNSPLHF
v_gene: TRBV5-6; j_gene: TRBJ2-3; abundance: few; d_gene: NA; CDR3nt: TGTGCCAGCAGCTTGCCCCGGATGGCGGATACGCAGTATTTT; CDR3aa: CASSLPRMADTQYF
v_gene: TRBV12-3/TRBV12-4; j_gene: TRBJ2-7; abundance: NA; d_gene: TRBD1; CDR3nt: TGTGCCAGCAGTTTGGAACAGGGGGCTTGGCAGTACTTC; CDR3aa: CASSLEQGAWQYF
v_gene: TRBV11-2; j_gene: TRBJ1-1; abundance: NA; d_gene: TRBD1; CDR3nt: TGTGCCAGCAGCTTAGGGACAGGCCCTGAAGCTTTCTTT; CDR3aa: CASSLGTGPEAFF
v_gene: TRBV7-9; j_gene: TRBJ1-1; abundance: few; d_gene: NA; CDR3nt: TGTGCCAGCAGTTCGATGGGCACTGAAGCTTTCTTT; CDR3aa: CASSSMGTEAFF
v_gene: TRBV7-2; j_gene: TRBJ2-3; abundance: many; d_gene: NA; CDR3nt: TGTGCCAGCAGCTTAGTTCTTAACACAGATACGCAGTATTTT; CDR3aa: CASSLVLNTDTQYF
v_gene: TRBV20-1; j_gene: TRBJ2-1; abundance: NA; d_gene: TRBD2; CDR3nt: TGCAGTGCTAGAGATAAGGGGACTAGTGATGAGCAGTTCTTC; CDR3aa: CSARDKGTSDEQFF
v_gene: TRBV7-2; j_gene: TRBJ1-1; abundance: NA; d_gene: TRBD1; CDR3nt: TGTGCCAGCAGCGTCCGGGACAGCGTGAACACTGAAGCTTTCTTT; CDR3aa: CASSVRDSVNTEAFF
v_gene: TRBV10-3; j_gene: TRBJ2-5; abundance: NA; d_gene: NA; CDR3nt: TGTGCCATCAGTGAGTCGGGGACTGATGGAGAGACCCAGTACTTC; CDR3aa: CAISESGTDGETQYF
v_gene: TRBV4-1; j_gene: TRBJ2-4; abundance: few; d_gene: TRBD1; CDR3nt: TGCGCCAGCAGCCCGTCAGGGGGCGAATACAACATTCAGTACTTC; CDR3aa: CASSPSGGEYNIQYF
v_gene: TRBV28; j_gene: TRBJ2-3; abundance: NA; d_gene: NA; CDR3nt: TGTGCCACCCTTCGCGGAGCAGATACGCAGTATTTT; CDR3aa: CATLRGADTQYF
v_gene: TRBV15; j_gene: TRBJ2-7; abundance: NA; d_gene: NA; CDR3nt: TGTGCCACCAGCAGAGATCCCCACCTTTCCTACGAGCAGTACTTC; CDR3aa: CATSRDPHLSYEQYF